One sample yielded the 20 T cell receptor beta chains listed below, sequenced in a study of blood T cells in healthy people across ages. A second PCR of 7 to 11 cycles used a sample-barcoded 5' primer and a J-beta primer mix. One entry per CDR3 protein, called by TCRdb with MiXCR from the 5' RACE reads. The table records over 750,000 distinct CDR3 sequences, 25% of them present only once. This sample also appeared in a second study, on T cells of mothers and their children.

Material: blood. Every receptor here comes from a boy between 5 and 17 years old in good health.

The chain recombines TRBV6-1 with TRBJ2-7; D gene uncertain. Germline loops: CDR1 MNHNS, CDR2 SASEGT. With 1 base removed from V and 0 bases from J, the gap between germline ends came to 10 bases. This CDR3 contains 15 residues. CDR3 protein: CASSEGILNSYEQYF. The CDR3 DNA sequence: TGTGCCAGCAGTGAAGGGATACTTAACTCCTACGAGCAGTACTTC.

As DNA, the CDR3 is TGTGCCAGCAGGGACAGATCCTACAATGAGCAGTTCTTC. This gives the protein CASRDRSYNEQFF. The rearrangement links TRBV6-5 to TRBJ2-1, with TRBD1 as a possible D gene (6 bases). The CDR3 is made up of 13 amino acids. Trimming stripped 6 bases from V and 1 base from J, with 7 bases between. Germline V gene lookup returns CDR1 MNHEY and CDR2 SVGAGI.

The chain joins TRBV11-2 to TRBJ2-3; D is ambiguous. Trimming stripped 2 bases from V and 5 bases from J, with 8 bases between. The CDR3 covers 13 residues. Germline V lookup: CDR1 SGHAT, CDR2 FQNNGV. This CDR3 reads CASSLMRKDTQYF. CDR3 DNA: TGTGCCAGCAGCTTAATGAGGAAAGATACGCAGTATTTT.

The chain combines TRBV2 with TRBJ1-2; 8 bases map to TRBD1. J was trimmed by 4 bases and V by 5 bases; bases with no gene match: 9. CDR1 and CDR2 (germline): SNHLY, FYNNEI. The CDR3 has 15 residues. The CDR3 DNA sequence: TGTGCCAGCAGTACCCAGGGACAGGCTGTCTATGGCTACACCTTC. Its protein is CASSTQGQAVYGYTF.

This clonotype was observed a handful of times. The CDR3 DNA follows: TGTGCCAGCAGTTATCAGCTAGTAAGGCCAGATACGCAGTATTTT. This codes for CASSYQLVRPDTQYF. V gene TRBV6-5 combines with J gene TRBJ2-3; D unclear. The germline V gene encodes CDR1 MNHEY and CDR2 SVGAGI. V was trimmed by 3 bases and J by 4 bases, leaving 14 bases between them. CDR3 length: 15 amino acids.

A single count supports this clonotype. This sequence joins TRBV7-6 and TRBJ2-7; D remains ambiguous. Trimming removed 5 bases at V and 1 base at J, with 15 bases between. The germline V gene encodes CDR1 SGHVS and CDR2 FNYEAQ. The CDR3 runs 15 residues. The DNA for the CDR3 is TGTGCCAGCAGCCCCCCTACTATCCATTCCTACGAGCAGTACTTC. This codes for CASSPPTIHSYEQYF.

The V call is TRBV14, the J call TRBJ2-5, with 10 nucleotides matching TRBD1. The DNA end is a closer match to TRBJ2-7, so the J assignment may be wrong. Germline values: CDR1 SGHDN, CDR2 FVKESK. The CDR3 sequence is 16 residues long. CDR3 DNA: TGTGCCAGCAGCCCCCTTGACAGGGGGCACGTCTACGAGCAGTACTTC. Its translation is CASSPLDRGHVYEQYF.

This sequence joins TRBV6-2 or TRBV6-3 and TRBJ2-1; 9 nucleotides agree with TRBD2. Germline V gene lookup returns CDR1 MNHEY and CDR2 SVGEGT. Unmatched junction bases numbered 15, after V lost 5 bases and J lost 10 bases. The CDR3 has 16 amino acids. CDR3 residues: CASSRLTAGGSIEQFF. CDR3 in DNA: TGTGCCAGCAGTAGATTGACAGCGGGGGGTTCTATAGAGCAGTTCTTC.

This clonotype was recorded once. V gene TRBV5-1 combines with J gene TRBJ2-1; D ambiguous. The germline V gene encodes CDR1 SGHRS and CDR2 YFSETQ. Trimming pared 4 bases from V and 3 bases from J, leaving 11 bases between. The CDR3 length is 14 residues. As DNA, the CDR3 is TGCGCCAGCAGCCTCCGAGACGACTACAATGAGCAGTTCTTC. It translates to CASSLRDDYNEQFF.

The CDR3 coding sequence is TGTGCCAGTAGTGTCACCGGGACCTCCCTGGGTGGCTACACCTTC. Its protein is CASSVTGTSLGGYTF. V is TRBV19 and J is TRBJ1-2; TRBD1 might be the D (5 bases). V was trimmed by 5 bases and J by 7 bases, leaving 20 bases between them. Germline CDR1 LNHDA, CDR2 SQIVND (reference sequence). The CDR3 runs 15 residues.

V and J are TRBV29-1 and TRBJ1-1; possible D gene TRBD1, 6 bases. V dropped 6 bases and J dropped 0 bases, with 14 bases sitting between them. Germline V CDR1 and CDR2: SQVTM, ANQGSEA. This CDR3 is 14 amino acids long. CDR3 protein: CSVGPQGLNTEAFF. The CDR3 nucleotides read TGCAGCGTAGGTCCTCAGGGGTTGAACACTGAAGCTTTCTTT.

The chain joins TRBV9 to TRBJ2-5; D is perhaps TRBD2 (7 bases). The CDR3 is 15 residues long. The V gene lost 3 bases and the J gene lost 1 base, with 13 bases spanning the gap. In germline, CDR1 is SGDLS, CDR2 YYNGEE. The CDR3 is CASSEAGAFQETQYF. CDR3 DNA: TGTGCCAGCAGCGAGGCGGGGGCCTTCCAAGAGACCCAGTACTTC.

The rearrangement uses TRBV20-1 and TRBJ2-5; 9 bases map to TRBD2. This CDR3 has 14 amino acids. From germline, CDR1 is DFQATT and CDR2 SNEGSKA (reference sequence). J was trimmed by 3 bases and V by 6 bases; bases with no gene match: 8. The CDR3 DNA reads as TGCAGTGCCCCGACTAGCGGTAAAAAAGAGACCCAGTACTTC. Residues: CSAPTSGKKETQYF.

The rearrangement links TRBV14 to TRBJ2-5, with D maybe TRBD2 (6 bases). V shed 10 bases and J shed 1 base, with 19 bases lying between them. CDR1 is SGHDN and CDR2 is FVKESK in the germline V gene. The CDR3 extends over 15 amino acids. CDR3 in amino acids: CANSPRRGSQETQYF. The CDR3 nucleotides are TGTGCCAACAGTCCCCGGCGGGGATCCCAAGAGACCCAGTACTTC. Full variable domain (remainder filled in from reference TRBV14 and TRBJ2-5): EAGVTQFPSHSVIEKGQTVTLRCDPISGHDNLYWYRRVMGKEIKFLLHFVKESKQDESGMPNNRFLAERTGGTYSTLKVQPAELEDSGVYFCANSPRRGSQETQYFGPGTRLLVL.

This clonotype has more than one count but fewer than ten. At one end, the junction sequence differs from germline, possibly due to a read error. This chain connects TRBV19 to TRBJ2-5; 12 nucleotides line up with TRBD1. The V gene's germline CDR1 is LNHDA and CDR2 SQIVND (reference sequence). CDR3 size: 15 residues. CDR3 in DNA: TGTGCCTGTAGTCTCGGGACAGGGGGCAGAGAGACCCAGTACTTC. Protein sequence: CACSLGTGGRETQYF.

This chain joins TRBV29-1 and TRBJ1-2; 7 bases agree with TRBD1. Looked up from germline, CDR1 is SQVTM and CDR2 is ANQGSEA. J gave up 3 bases and V 7 bases, and 5 bases lay outside the gene matches. The CDR3 length is 12 residues. For the CDR3, the DNA is TGCAGCGCGACAGGGAACGACTATGGCTACACCTTC. It is translated as CSATGNDYGYTF.

The chain couples TRBV6-5 to TRBJ1-4; weak D call: TRBD1 (5 bases). Trimming left V 6 bases short and J 8 bases short, with 16 bases between. Germline CDR1 and CDR2: MNHEY and SVGAGI. The CDR3 runs to 14 residues. The CDR3 DNA reads as TGTGCCAGCAGCGACTTTGGGGCGGAGGAAAAACTGTTTTTT. Translation: CASSDFGAEEKLFF.

The sample holds a few counts of this clonotype. The chain links TRBV25-1 to TRBJ2-3; 9 bases match TRBD2. In germline, CDR1 is MGHDK, CDR2 SYGVNS. This CDR3 comprises 15 residues. With V trimmed by 4 bases and J by 1 base, 3 bases remained unmatched. CDR3 sequence (DNA): TGTGCCAGCAGTGGGGCGGGGGGGGGCACAGATACGCAGTATTTT. Translating gives CASSGAGGGTDTQYF.

The chain combines TRBV20-1 with TRBJ2-3; D is possibly TRBD2 (6 bases). The CDR3 length is 13 residues. Trimming left V 7 bases short and J 5 bases short, with 16 bases between. The germline gives CDR1 DFQATT, CDR2 SNEGSKA (reference sequence). CDR3 DNA sequence: TGCAGTGGGGGGGTCCGCAGAGGAGATACGCAGTATTTT. Translated: CSGGVRRGDTQYF.

This clonotype was recorded a few times. One end of the junction fails to match germline, which may point to a read error. The gene calls are TRBV24-1 and TRBJ1-5; 9 nucleotides agree with TRBD1. CDR1 is KGHDR and CDR2 is SFDVKD in the germline V gene. The CDR3 spans 13 residues. This CDR3 is CATSDRGDQPQHF. The DNA of the CDR3 is TGTGCCACTAGTGACAGGGGGGATCAGCCCCAGCATTTT.